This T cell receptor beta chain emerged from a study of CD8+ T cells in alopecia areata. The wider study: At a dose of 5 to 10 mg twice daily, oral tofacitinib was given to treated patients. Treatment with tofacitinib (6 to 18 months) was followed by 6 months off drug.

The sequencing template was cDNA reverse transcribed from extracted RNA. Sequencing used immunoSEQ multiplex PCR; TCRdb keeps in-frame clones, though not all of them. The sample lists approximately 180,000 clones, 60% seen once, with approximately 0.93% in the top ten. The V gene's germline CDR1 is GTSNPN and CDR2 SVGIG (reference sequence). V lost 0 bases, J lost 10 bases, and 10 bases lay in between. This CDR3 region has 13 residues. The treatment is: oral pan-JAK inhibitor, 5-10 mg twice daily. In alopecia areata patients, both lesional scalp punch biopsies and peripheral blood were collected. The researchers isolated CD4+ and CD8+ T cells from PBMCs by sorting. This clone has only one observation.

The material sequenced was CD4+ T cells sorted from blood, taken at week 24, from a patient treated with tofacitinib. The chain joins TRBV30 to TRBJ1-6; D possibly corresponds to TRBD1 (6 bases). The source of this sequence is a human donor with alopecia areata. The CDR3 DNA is TGTGCCTGGAGTGTATCAAGGGGGTCACCCCTCCACTTT. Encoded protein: CAWSVSRGSPLHF.